This T cell receptor beta chain was documented in a study of blood T cell repertoires in COVID-19. Study in general: Spain, Italy and the United States supplied samples that represented acute and convalescent COVID-19. The cDNA or gDNA used as material had been derived from T cells, B-cell-depleted T cells, or PBMCs.

In the authors' workflow: Using reference gene primer amplification, nucleated cell counts were estimated. The repertoire was sequenced with immunoSEQ multiplex PCR; TCRdb's copy has only in-frame clones and lacks some. V and J calls and clone size are given by that table; D and trimming were obtained from the DNA. The sample yields more than 90,000 clones, approximately 86% seen once. CDR1 and CDR2 from the germline V gene are KGHSH and LQKENI. The V gene end was trimmed by 1 base and the J gene end by 2 bases; junction bases not matched to a gene: 4. This CDR3 spans 16 amino acids. The clonotype comes from a human donor in a cohort sampled during active COVID-19. The sample comprised peripheral blood. This chain connects TRBV18 to TRBJ1-5, with 8 nucleotides matching TRBD1. This chain's CDR3 is CASSPLGQGGNQPQHF. Written as DNA, the CDR3 is TGTGCCAGCTCACCACTCGGACAGGGTGGCAATCAGCCCCAGCATTTT.